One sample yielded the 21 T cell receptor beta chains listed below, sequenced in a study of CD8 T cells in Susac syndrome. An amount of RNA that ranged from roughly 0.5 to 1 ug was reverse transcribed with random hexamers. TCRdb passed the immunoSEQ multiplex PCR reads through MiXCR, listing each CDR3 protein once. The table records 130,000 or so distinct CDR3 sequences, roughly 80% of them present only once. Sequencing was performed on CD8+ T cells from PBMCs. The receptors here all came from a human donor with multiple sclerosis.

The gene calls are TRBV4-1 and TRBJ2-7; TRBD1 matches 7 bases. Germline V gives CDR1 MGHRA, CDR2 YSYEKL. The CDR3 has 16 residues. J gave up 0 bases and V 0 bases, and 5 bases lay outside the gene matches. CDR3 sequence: CASSQDDRDSSYEQYF. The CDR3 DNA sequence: TGCGCCAGCAGCCAAGATGATCGGGACAGCTCCTACGAGCAGTACTTC.

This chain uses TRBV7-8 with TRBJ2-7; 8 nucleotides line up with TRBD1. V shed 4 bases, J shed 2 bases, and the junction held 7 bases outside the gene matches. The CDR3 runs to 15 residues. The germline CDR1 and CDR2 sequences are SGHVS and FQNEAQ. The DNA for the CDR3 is TGTGCCAGCAGCTCAACAGGGGGGAGACCCTACGAGCAGTACGTC. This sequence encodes CASSSTGGRPYEQYV.

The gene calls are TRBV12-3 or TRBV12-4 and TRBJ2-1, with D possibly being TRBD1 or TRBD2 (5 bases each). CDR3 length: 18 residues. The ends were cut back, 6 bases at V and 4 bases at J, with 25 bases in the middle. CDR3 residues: CASRPQRDLTRAYNEQFF. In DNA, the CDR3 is TGTGCCAGCAGACCTCAAAGGGACCTCACTAGGGCTTACAATGAGCAGTTCTTC.

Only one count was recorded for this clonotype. The CDR3 region has the DNA TGCAGTGCTAGAGAGCTAGCGGGCGTCTACAATGAGCAGTTCTTC. It is translated as CSARELAGVYNEQFF. The chain combines TRBV20-1 with TRBJ2-1, with 8 bases lining up with TRBD2. V shed 0 bases, J shed 3 bases, and the junction held 4 bases outside the gene matches. The CDR3 spans 15 residues. CDR1 is DFQATT and CDR2 is SNEGSKA in the germline V gene (reference sequence).

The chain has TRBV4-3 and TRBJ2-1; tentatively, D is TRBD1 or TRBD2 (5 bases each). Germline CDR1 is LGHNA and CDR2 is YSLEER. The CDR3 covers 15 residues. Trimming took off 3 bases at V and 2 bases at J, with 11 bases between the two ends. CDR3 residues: CASSQYRGPYNEQFF. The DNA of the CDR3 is TGCGCCAGCAGCCAGTACCGGGGACCCTACAATGAGCAGTTCTTC.

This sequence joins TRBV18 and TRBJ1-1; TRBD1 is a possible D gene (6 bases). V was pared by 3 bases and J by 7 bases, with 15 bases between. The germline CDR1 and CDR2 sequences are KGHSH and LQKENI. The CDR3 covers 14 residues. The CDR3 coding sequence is TGTGCCAGCTCACCTACCCCGGGGGCGTTTGAAGCTTTCTTT. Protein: CASSPTPGAFEAFF. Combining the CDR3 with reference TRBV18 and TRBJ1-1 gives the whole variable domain NAGVMQNPRHLVRRRGQEARLRCSPMKGHSHVYWYRQLPEEGLKFMVYLQKENIIDESGMPKERFSAEFPKEGPSILRIQQVVRGDSAAYFCASSPTPGAFEAFFGQGTRLTVV.

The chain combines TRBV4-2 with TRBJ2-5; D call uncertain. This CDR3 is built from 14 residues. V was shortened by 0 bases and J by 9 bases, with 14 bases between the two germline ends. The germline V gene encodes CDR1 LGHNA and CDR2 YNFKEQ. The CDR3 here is CASSQDQVPEPQYF. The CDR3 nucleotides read TGTGCCAGCAGCCAAGATCAAGTTCCGGAACCCCAGTACTTC.

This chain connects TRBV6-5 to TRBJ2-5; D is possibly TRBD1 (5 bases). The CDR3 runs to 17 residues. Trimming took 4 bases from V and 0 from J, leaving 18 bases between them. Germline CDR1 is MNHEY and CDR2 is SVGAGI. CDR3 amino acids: CASSSITGKGYQETQYF. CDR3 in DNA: TGTGCCAGCAGTTCCATCACAGGCAAGGGTTACCAAGAGACCCAGTACTTC.

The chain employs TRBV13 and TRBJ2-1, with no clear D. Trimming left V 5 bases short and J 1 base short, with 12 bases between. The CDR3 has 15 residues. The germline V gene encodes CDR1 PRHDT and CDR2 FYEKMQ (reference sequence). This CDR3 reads CASSPHDSSYNEQFF. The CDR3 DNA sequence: TGTGCCAGCAGCCCCCACGACTCATCCTACAATGAGCAGTTCTTC.

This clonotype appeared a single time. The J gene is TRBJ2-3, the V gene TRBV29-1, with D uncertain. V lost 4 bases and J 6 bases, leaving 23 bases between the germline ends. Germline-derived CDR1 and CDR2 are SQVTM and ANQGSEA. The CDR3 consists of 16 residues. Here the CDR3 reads CSVVISHTTSPDTQYF. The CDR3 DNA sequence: TGCAGCGTTGTGATCTCACACACTACTTCTCCCGATACGCAGTATTTT.

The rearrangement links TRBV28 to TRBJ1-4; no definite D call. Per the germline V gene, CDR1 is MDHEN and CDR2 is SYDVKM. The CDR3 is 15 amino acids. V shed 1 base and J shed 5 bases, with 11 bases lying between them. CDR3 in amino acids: CASSLSYVNNEKLFF. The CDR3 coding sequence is TGTGCCAGCAGTTTATCCTATGTGAACAATGAAAAACTGTTTTTT.

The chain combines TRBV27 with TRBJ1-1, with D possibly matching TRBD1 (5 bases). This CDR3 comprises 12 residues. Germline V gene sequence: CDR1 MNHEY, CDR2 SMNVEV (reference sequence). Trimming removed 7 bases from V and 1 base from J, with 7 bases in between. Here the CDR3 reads CASNGQNTEAFF. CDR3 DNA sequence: TGTGCCAGCAACGGACAGAACACTGAAGCTTTCTTT.

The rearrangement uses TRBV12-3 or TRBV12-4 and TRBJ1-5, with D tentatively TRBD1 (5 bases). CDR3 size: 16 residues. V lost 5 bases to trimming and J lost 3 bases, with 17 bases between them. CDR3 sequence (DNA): TGTGCCAGCAGTAGGGGCAGGGACGAAATCAATCAGCCCCAGCATTTT. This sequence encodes CASSRGRDEINQPQHF.

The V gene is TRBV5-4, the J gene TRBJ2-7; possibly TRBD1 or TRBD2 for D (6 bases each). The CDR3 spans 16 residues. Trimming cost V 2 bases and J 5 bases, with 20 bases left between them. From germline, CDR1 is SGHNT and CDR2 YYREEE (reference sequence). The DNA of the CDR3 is TGTGCCAGCAGCTTCGAATTAGGGGGGTTGGTCAACGAGCAGTACTTC. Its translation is CASSFELGGLVNEQYF.

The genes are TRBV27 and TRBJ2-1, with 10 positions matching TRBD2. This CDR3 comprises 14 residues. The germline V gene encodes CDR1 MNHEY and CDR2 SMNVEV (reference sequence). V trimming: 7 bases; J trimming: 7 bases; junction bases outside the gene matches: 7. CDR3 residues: CASTALAGVNEQFF. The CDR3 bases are TGTGCCAGCACGGCGCTAGCGGGAGTAAATGAGCAGTTCTTC.

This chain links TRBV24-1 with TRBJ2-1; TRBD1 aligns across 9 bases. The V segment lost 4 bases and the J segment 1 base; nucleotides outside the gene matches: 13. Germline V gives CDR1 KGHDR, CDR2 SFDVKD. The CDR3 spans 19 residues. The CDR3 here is CATSETSISGTGSYNEQFF. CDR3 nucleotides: TGTGCCACCAGTGAAACTTCGATAAGCGGGACAGGGTCCTACAATGAGCAGTTCTTC.

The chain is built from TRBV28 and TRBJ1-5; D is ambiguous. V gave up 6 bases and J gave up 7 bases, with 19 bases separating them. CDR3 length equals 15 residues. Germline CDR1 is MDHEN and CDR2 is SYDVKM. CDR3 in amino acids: CASSRALSGRQPQHF. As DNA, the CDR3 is TGTGCCAGCAGCCGAGCACTATCTGGCCGACAGCCCCAGCATTTT.

In nucleotides, the CDR3 is TGTGCCATCAGTGAGTCCTACGGGAGCACAGATACGCAGTATTTT. Its translation is CAISESYGSTDTQYF. The genes are TRBV10-3 and TRBJ2-3; D gene unclear. The V and J ends lost 0 bases and 0 bases respectively, with 7 bases between them. Per the germline V gene, CDR1 is ENHRY and CDR2 is SYGVKD. This CDR3 spans 15 amino acids.

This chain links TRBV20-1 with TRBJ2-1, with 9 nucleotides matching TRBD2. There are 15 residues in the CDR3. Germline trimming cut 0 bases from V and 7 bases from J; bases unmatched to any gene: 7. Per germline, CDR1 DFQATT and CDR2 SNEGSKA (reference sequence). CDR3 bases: TGCAGTGCTAGAGATCGCGGGAGGGCCGGGAATGAGCAGTTCTTC. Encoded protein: CSARDRGRAGNEQFF.

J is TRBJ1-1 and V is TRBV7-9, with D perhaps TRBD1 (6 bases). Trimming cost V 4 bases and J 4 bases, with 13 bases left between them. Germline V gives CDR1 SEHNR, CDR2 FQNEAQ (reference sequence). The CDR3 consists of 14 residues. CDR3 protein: CASSSTQTGTEAFF. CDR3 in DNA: TGTGCCAGCAGCTCGACTCAGACAGGCACTGAAGCTTTCTTT.

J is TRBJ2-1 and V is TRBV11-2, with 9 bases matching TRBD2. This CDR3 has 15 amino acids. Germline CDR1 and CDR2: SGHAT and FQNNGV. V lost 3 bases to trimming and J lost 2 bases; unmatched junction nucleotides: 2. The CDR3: CASSFGTSPYNEQFF. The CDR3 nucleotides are TGTGCCAGCAGCTTCGGGACTAGCCCCTACAATGAGCAGTTCTTC.